Below are 12 T cell receptor beta chains sequenced from a single sample in a study of cytomegalovirus exposure and HLA in healthy donors (dated by TCRdb to 2015 to 2018). The library came from the immunoSEQ multiplex PCR assay. The multiplex PCR relied on a mix of 60 forward primers for TCR Vbeta segments and 13 reverse primers for TCR Jbeta segments. As stored in TCRdb, this immuneACCESS dataset retains in-frame rearrangements with V and J assigned. A fraction of the clones does not appear; measured against another copy, unresolved V genes explain less than half of the discrepancy, and the remainder lacks a known reason. The sample records some 180,000 clones, over 70% of which are singletons. Jointly, the top ten make up approximately 3.7% of the sample. The sequenced material came from PBMCs. Receptors originate from a woman in her sixties in good health and CMV-seropositive.

This clone came up once. CDR3 nucleotides: TGTGCCAGCAGCTTCCGGGGGTCGCAGGCCTACAATGAGCAGTTCTTC. Protein product: CASSFRGSQAYNEQFF. This chain uses TRBV7-3 with TRBJ2-1; a weak D match, TRBD2 (6 bases). Trimming took 3 bases from V and 2 from J, leaving 14 bases between them. This CDR3 is built from 16 residues. The germline gives CDR1 SGHTA, CDR2 FQGTGA.

The gene calls are TRBV2 and TRBJ1-1; D remains ambiguous. The length of the CDR3 is 16 residues. The ends were cut back, 1 base at V and 0 bases at J, with 12 bases in the middle. Germline CDR1 reads SNHLY; CDR2 reads FYNNEI. CDR3 sequence: CASSEGRNSLNTEAFF. The CDR3 nucleotides are TGTGCCAGCAGTGAAGGGAGGAACAGCCTGAACACTGAAGCTTTCTTT.

The J gene is TRBJ2-1, the V gene TRBV7-6, with 8 bases fitting TRBD1. After removal of 5 bases from V and 4 bases from J, the junction contained 10 bases not matched to a gene. Germline lookup yields CDR1 SGHVS and CDR2 FNYEAQ. The CDR3 covers 16 residues. CDR3 DNA: TGTGCCAGCAGCCAACGGACAGGGTCGGGATACAATGAGCAGTTCTTC. Translation: CASSQRTGSGYNEQFF.

As to this clone: The junction shows a germline mismatch at one end, possibly a read error. The chain has TRBV9 and TRBJ1-3; the match to TRBD1 covers 9 bases. The CDR3 covers 15 residues. Germline values: CDR1 SGDLS, CDR2 YYNGEE. The CDR3 is CASSPRTGVGDTIYF. In DNA, the CDR3 is TGTGCCAGCAGCCCAAGGACAGGGGTTGGAGACACCATATATTTT.

The V call is TRBV18, the J call TRBJ2-7; maybe TRBD1 (6 bases). In germline, CDR1 is KGHSH, CDR2 LQKENI. Trimming removed 5 bases from V and 6 bases from J, with 17 bases in between. The CDR3 extends over 14 amino acids. The CDR3: CASSRSGTKGEQYF. The CDR3 DNA reads as TGTGCCAGCTCAAGATCCGGGACAAAAGGCGAGCAGTACTTC.

The chain employs TRBV7-2 and TRBJ2-5; no reliable D call. The CDR3 loop spans 13 amino acids. Trimming cost V 3 bases and J 0 bases, with 5 bases left between them. Germline values: CDR1 SGHTA, CDR2 FQGNSA. CDR3 in DNA: TGTGCCAGCAGCTTGCAGTACCAAGAGACCCAGTACTTC. Translated: CASSLQYQETQYF.

The chain combines TRBV11-2 with TRBJ2-5; 9 nucleotides align to TRBD1. From germline, CDR1 is SGHAT and CDR2 FQNNGV. The CDR3 covers 16 residues. Trimming removed 2 bases from V and 3 bases from J; junction bases left unmatched: 7. CDR3: CASSLSGQGFKETQYF. The CDR3 region has the DNA TGTGCCAGCAGCTTATCAGGACAGGGGTTTAAAGAGACCCAGTACTTC.

The chain is built from TRBV21-1 and TRBJ1-6. TRBV21-1 is listed as a pseudogene. CDR3 size: 22 residues. The CDR3 spells CASSRLKNRAPPRLREDSPLHF. As DNA, the CDR3 is TGTGCCAGCAGCCGACTAAAAAACCGAGCACCCCCTCGACTACGGGAAGATTCACCCCTCCACTTT.

The chain links TRBV2 to TRBJ2-7; 9 bases match TRBD1. Germline V gives CDR1 SNHLY, CDR2 FYNNEI. With 4 bases clipped from V and 10 bases from J, the junction kept 8 bases outside the gene matches. The CDR3 has 13 amino acids. The CDR3 is CASSVGQGPKQYF. CDR3 in DNA: TGTGCCAGCAGTGTGGGACAGGGTCCTAAACAGTACTTC.

The CDR3 loop reads CASSYTGSYEETQYF. The CDR3 DNA reads as TGTGCCAGCAGCTATACTGGGAGTTATGAAGAGACCCAGTACTTC. The J gene is TRBJ2-5, the V gene TRBV7-9; D may be TRBD2 (5 bases). This CDR3 region has 15 residues. The V gene's germline CDR1 is SEHNR and CDR2 FQNEAQ (reference sequence). V dropped 4 bases and J dropped 3 bases, with 15 bases sitting between them.

The chain employs TRBV7-3 and TRBJ2-2; D gene ambiguous. Germline V CDR1 and CDR2: SGHTA, FQGTGA. This CDR3 is 15 amino acids long. Trimming removed 4 bases at V and 0 bases at J, with 9 bases between. The chain's CDR3 is CASSSQPANTGELFF. The CDR3, as DNA: TGTGCCAGCAGCTCACAGCCCGCGAACACCGGGGAGCTGTTTTTT.

The chain has TRBV21-1 and TRBJ1-2; the table's D call TRBD1 went unverified against the DNA. TRBV21-1 is described as a pseudogene. The CDR3 is 15 residues long. Written as DNA, the CDR3 is TGTGCCAGCAGCAAAACAGGGAGTTCTAACTATGGCTACACCTTC. Amino acid sequence: CASSKTGSSNYGYTF.